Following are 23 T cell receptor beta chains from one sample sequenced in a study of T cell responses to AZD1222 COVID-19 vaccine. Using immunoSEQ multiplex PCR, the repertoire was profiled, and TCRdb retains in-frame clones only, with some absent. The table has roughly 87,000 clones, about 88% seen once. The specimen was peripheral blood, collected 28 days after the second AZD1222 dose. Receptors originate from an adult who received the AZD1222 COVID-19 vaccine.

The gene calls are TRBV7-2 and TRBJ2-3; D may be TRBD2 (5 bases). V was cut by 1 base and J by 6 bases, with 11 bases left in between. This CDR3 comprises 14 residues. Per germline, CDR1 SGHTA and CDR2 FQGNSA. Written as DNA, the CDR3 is TGTGCCAGCAGCTTAGGGCTAGCTGGGGATACGCAGTATTTT. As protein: CASSLGLAGDTQYF.

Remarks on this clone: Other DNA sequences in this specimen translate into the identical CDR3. CDR3 sequence: CASSSGSPWEQYF. The CDR3 DNA reads TGTGCCAGCAGTTCCGGGAGCCCTTGGGAGCAGTACTTC. The chain employs TRBV6-6 and TRBJ2-7; a possible D gene is TRBD2 (6 bases). Per the germline V gene, CDR1 is MNHNY and CDR2 is SVGAGI (reference sequence). V shed 4 bases and J shed 7 bases, with 14 bases lying between them. The CDR3 has 13 amino acids.

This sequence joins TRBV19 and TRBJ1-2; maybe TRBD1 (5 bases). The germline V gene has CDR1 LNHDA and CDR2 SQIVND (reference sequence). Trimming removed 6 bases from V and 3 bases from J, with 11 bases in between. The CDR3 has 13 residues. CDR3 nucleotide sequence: TGTGCCAGTAGCGCAGACAGAGACTATGGCTACACCTTC. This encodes CASSADRDYGYTF. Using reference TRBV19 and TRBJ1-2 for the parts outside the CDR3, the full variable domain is DGGITQSPKYLFRKEGQNVTLSCEQNLNHDAMYWYRQDPGQGLRLIYYSQIVNDFQKGDIAEGYSVSREKKESFPLTVTSAQKNPTAFYLCASSADRDYGYTFGSGTRLTVV.

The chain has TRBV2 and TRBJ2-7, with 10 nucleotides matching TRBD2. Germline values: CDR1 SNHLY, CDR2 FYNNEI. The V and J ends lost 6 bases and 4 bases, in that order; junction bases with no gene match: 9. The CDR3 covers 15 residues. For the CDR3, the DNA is TGTGCCAGCAGGAAGCCCGGTAGCGGGAGGTACGAGCAGTACTTC. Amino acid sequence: CASRKPGSGRYEQYF. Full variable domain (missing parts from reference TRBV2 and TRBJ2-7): EPEVTQTPSHQVTQMGQEVILRCVPISNHLYFYWYRQILGQKVEFLVSFYNNEISEKSEIFDDQFSVERPDGSNFTLKIRSTKLEDSAMYFCASRKPGSGRYEQYFGPGTRLTVT.

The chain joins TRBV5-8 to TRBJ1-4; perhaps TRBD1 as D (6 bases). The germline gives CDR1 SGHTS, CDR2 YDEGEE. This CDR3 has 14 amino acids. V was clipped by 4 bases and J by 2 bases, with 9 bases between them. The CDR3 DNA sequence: TGTGCCAGCAGCGAGGGGGGGACTAATGAAAAACTGTTTTTT. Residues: CASSEGGTNEKLFF.

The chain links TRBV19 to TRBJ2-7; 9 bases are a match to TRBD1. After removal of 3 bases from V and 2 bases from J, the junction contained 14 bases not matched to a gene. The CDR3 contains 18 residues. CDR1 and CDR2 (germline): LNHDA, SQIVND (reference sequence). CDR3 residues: CASSIFSASRDRAYEQYF. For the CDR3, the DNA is TGTGCCAGTAGTATTTTTAGTGCGTCAAGGGACAGGGCCTACGAGCAGTACTTC.

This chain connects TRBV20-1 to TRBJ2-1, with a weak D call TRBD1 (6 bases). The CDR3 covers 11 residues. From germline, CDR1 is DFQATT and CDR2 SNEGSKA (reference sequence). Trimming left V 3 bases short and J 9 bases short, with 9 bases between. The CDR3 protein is CSASRGIEQFF. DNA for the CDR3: TGCAGTGCTAGTAGGGGGATTGAGCAGTTCTTC.

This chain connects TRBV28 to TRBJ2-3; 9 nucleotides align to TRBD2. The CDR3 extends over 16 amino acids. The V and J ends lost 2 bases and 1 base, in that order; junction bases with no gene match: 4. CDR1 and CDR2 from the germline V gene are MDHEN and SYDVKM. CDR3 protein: CASSLLAGWGTDTQYF. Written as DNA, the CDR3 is TGTGCCAGCAGTTTACTAGCGGGATGGGGCACAGATACGCAGTATTTT.

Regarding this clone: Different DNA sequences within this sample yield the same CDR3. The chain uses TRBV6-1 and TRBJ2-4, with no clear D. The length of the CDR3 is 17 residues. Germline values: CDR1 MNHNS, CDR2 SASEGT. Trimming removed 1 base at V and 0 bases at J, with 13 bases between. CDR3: CASSEDGRILAKNIQYF. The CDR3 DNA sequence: TGTGCCAGCAGTGAAGACGGACGGATTCTAGCCAAAAACATTCAGTACTTC.

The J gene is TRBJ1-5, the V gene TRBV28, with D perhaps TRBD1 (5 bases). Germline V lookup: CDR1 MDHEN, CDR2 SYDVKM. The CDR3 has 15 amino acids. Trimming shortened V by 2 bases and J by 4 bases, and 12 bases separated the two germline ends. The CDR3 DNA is TGTGCCAGCAGTTTACTTCAGGGCCAAAATCAGCCCCAGCATTTT. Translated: CASSLLQGQNQPQHF.

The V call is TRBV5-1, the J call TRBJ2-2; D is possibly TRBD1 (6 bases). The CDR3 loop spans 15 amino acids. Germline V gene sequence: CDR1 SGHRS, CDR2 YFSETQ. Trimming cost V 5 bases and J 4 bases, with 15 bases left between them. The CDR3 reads CASSPGDVSTGELFF. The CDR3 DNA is TGCGCCAGCAGTCCAGGGGATGTGAGCACCGGGGAGCTGTTTTTT. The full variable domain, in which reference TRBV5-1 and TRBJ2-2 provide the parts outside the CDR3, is KAGVTQTPRYLIKTRGQQVTLSCSPISGHRSVSWYQQTPGQGLQFLFEYFSETQRNKGNFPGRFSGRQFSNSRSEMNVSTLELGDSALYLCASSPGDVSTGELFFGEGSRLTVL.

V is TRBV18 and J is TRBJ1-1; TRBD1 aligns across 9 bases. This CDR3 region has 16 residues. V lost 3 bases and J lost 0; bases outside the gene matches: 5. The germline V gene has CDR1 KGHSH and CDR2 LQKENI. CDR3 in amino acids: CASSPPNRGLNTEAFF. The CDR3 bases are TGTGCCAGCTCACCCCCCAACAGGGGGCTGAACACTGAAGCTTTCTTT.

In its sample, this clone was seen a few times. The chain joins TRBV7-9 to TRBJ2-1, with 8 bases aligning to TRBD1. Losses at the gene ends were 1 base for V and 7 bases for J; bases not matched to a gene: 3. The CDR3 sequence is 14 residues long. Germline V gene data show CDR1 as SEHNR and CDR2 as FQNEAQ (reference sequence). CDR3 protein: CASSLGTGYNEQFF. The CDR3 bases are TGTGCCAGCAGCTTAGGGACAGGGTATAATGAGCAGTTCTTC.

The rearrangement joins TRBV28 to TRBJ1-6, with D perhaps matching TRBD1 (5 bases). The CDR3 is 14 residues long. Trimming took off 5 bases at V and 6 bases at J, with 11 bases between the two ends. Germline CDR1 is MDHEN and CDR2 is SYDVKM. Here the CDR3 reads CASSDQGFNSPLHF. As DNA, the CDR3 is TGTGCCAGCAGTGACCAGGGCTTTAATTCACCCCTCCACTTT.

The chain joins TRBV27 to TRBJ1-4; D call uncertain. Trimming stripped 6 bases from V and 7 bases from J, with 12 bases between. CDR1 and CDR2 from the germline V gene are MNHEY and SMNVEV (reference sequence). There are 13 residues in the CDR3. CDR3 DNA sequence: TGTGCCAGCAGCCTAAAGGCGAGTGAAAAACTGTTTTTT. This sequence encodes CASSLKASEKLFF.

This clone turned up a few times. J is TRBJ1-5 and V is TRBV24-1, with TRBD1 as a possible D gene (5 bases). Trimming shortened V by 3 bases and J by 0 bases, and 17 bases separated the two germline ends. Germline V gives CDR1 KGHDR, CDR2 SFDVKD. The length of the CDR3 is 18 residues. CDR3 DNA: TGTGCCACCAGTGATCCCGGGACCGCTCAGTATAGCAATCAGCCCCAGCATTTT. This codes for CATSDPGTAQYSNQPQHF.

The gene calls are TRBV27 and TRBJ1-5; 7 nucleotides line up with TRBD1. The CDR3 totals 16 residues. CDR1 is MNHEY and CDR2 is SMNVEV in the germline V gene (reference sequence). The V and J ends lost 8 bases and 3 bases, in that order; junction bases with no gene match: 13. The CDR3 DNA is TGTGCCAGCGGATCATCGACAGGGCTGTTCAATCAGCCCCAGCATTTT. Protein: CASGSSTGLFNQPQHF.

CDR3 sequence: CASSQPLGGSYPNYGYTF. CDR3 in DNA: TGCGCCAGCAGCCAACCGCTAGGGGGATCGTATCCTAACTATGGCTACACCTTC. The chain links TRBV4-1 to TRBJ1-2; TRBD1 is a possible D gene (6 bases). V shed 2 bases and J shed 0 bases, with 19 bases lying between them. Germline V gene sequence: CDR1 MGHRA, CDR2 YSYEKL. This CDR3 comprises 18 residues.

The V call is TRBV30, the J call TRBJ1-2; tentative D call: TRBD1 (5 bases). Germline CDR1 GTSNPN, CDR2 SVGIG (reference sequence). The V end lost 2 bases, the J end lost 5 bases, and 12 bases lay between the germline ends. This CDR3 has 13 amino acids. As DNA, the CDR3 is TGTGCCTGGAGTAGGGACGGACCGTATGGCTACACCTTC. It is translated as CAWSRDGPYGYTF.

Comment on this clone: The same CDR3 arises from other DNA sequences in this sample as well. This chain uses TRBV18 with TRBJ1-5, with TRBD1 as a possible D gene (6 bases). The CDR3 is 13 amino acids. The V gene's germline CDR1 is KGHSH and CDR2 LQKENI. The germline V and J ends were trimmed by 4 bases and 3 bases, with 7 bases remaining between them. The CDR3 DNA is TGTGCCAGCTCACGACAGGACAATCAGCCCCAGCATTTT. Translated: CASSRQDNQPQHF.

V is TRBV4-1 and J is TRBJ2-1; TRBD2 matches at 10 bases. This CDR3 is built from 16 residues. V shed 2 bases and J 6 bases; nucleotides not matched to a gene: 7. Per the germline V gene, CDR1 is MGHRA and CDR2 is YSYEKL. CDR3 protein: CASSQRTSGPLNEQFF. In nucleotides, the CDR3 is TGCGCCAGCAGCCAACGGACTAGCGGCCCCCTCAATGAGCAGTTCTTC.

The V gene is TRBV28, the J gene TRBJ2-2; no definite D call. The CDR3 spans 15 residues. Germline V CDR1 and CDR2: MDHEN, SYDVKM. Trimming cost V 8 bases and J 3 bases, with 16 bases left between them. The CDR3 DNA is TGTGCCAGCTCCCGCGGTGAATCGCACACCGGGGAGCTGTTTTTT. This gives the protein CASSRGESHTGELFF.

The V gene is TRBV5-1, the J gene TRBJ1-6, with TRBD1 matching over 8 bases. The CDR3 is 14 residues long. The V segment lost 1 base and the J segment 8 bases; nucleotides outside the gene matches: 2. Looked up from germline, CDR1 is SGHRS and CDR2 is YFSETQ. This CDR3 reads CASSLPGGDSPLHF. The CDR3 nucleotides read TGCGCCAGCAGCTTGCCAGGGGGCGATTCACCCCTCCACTTT. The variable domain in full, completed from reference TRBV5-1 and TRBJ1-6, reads KAGVTQTPRYLIKTRGQQVTLSCSPISGHRSVSWYQQTPGQGLQFLFEYFSETQRNKGNFPGRFSGRQFSNSRSEMNVSTLELGDSALYLCASSLPGGDSPLHFGNGTRLTVT.